Listed below are T cell receptor beta chains from one sample, sequenced in a study of T-cell reconstitution after alpha-beta-depleted transplantation in children. TCRdb independently ran MiXCR on the PCR reads; one entry per CDR3 protein. The sample records 440,000 or so distinct CDR3 sequences, 43% being singletons. The specimen was PBMCs, collected before TCRalphabeta/CD19-depleted stem cell transplant. These receptors came from a girl aged 2-10 years with aplastic anemia, due to receive a stem cell transplant. Each CDR3 is given with its conserved first and last residue. The D gene is left open where the match is weak. Not all rows give a size; the values are once, few, many and, for expanded clones, a class.

clone_size j_call d_call v_call cdr3_aa cdr3_nt
NA TRBJ2-6 TRBD2 TRBV11-2 CASSLEILAGNSGANVLTF TGTGCCAGCAGCTTAGAAATCCTAGCGGGCAACTCTGGGGCCAACGTCCTGACTTTC
few TRBJ2-5 NA TRBV28 CASRIGGAETQYF TGTGCCAGTCGGATCGGGGGTGCGGAGACCCAGTACTTC
few TRBJ1-1 TRBD1 TRBV7-9 CASSLTGGVDTEAFF TGTGCCAGCAGTTTGACAGGGGGTGTTGACACTGAAGCTTTCTTT
many TRBJ1-2 NA TRBV5-1 CASSYGQFAPTF TGCGCCAGCAGCTATGGACAGTTCGCGCCCACCTTC
many TRBJ2-7 NA TRBV28 CASSLSPTRPANYEQYF TGTGCCAGCAGTTTATCCCCGACTAGACCGGCTAACTACGAGCAGTACTTC
few TRBJ2-3 TRBD2 TRBV18 CASATSGRPTDTQYF TGTGCCAGCGCGACTAGCGGGAGACCCACAGATACGCAGTATTTT
few TRBJ2-3 NA TRBV7-3 CASSPRQGFTDTQYF TGTGCCAGCAGCCCAAGGCAGGGATTCACAGATACGCAGTATTTT
NA TRBJ2-1 NA TRBV7-3 CASSLTFGSEQFF TGTGCCAGCAGCTTAACGTTCGGGTCTGAGCAGTTCTTC
NA TRBJ2-5 TRBD1 TRBV5-6 CASSAGGAETQYF TGTGCCAGCAGCGCAGGGGGCGCAGAGACCCAGTACTTC
many TRBJ2-1 TRBD2 TRBV6-1 CATKFGGRNDEQFF TGTGCCACTAAATTCGGCGGGAGGAACGATGAGCAGTTCTTC
NA TRBJ2-1 TRBD2 TRBV4-2 CASSQDHLAGYNEQFF TGTGCCAGCAGCCAAGACCACCTAGCGGGATACAATGAGCAGTTCTTC
NA TRBJ1-3 NA TRBV14 CASSTGGLSSGNTIYF TGTGCCAGCAGTACCGGGGGGCTCAGCTCTGGAAACACCATATATTTT
NA TRBJ1-3 NA TRBV9 CASQSDFSGNTIYF TGTGCCAGCCAATCGGACTTCTCTGGAAACACCATATATTTT
NA TRBJ1-2 TRBD1 TRBV30 CAWSQKGAYYGYTF TGTGCCTGGAGCCAAAAGGGGGCCTACTATGGCTACACCTTC
NA TRBJ2-4 NA TRBV29-1 CSVMTGKNIQYF TGCAGCGTTATGACAGGCAAAAACATTCAGTACTTC
NA TRBJ2-5 NA TRBV12-3/TRBV12-4 CASSPTTATQETQYF TGTGCCAGCAGCCCAACGACTGCAACCCAAGAGACCCAGTACTTC
few TRBJ2-7 NA TRBV6-1 CASNPRTDMTYEQYF TGTGCCAGCAACCCACGGACGGATATGACCTACGAGCAGTACTTC
NA TRBJ2-3 TRBD1 TRBV12-3/TRBV12-4 CASRPAGGNTQYF TGTGCCAGCAGACCAGCAGGGGGAAATACGCAGTATTTT
many TRBJ2-1 TRBD1 TRBV9 CASSPRQGDFYNEQFF TGTGCCAGCAGCCCCAGACAGGGGGACTTCTACAATGAGCAGTTCTTC
many TRBJ2-2 NA TRBV28 CASKFRRGGHTGELFF TGTGCCAGCAAGTTTAGGAGGGGCGGTCACACCGGGGAGCTGTTTTTT
many TRBJ2-2 TRBD2 TRBV27 CASSPYTASGTGELFF TGTGCCAGCAGTCCCTATACGGCTAGCGGCACCGGGGAGCTGTTTTTT
NA TRBJ2-7 TRBD2 TRBV10-2 CASSVASGLYEQYF TGCGCCAGCAGTGTGGCTAGCGGGCTCTACGAGCAGTACTTC
NA TRBJ2-3 TRBD2 TRBV4-3 CASSPRGTSDDMGTDTQYF TGCGCCAGCAGCCCCAGGGGGACTAGCGATGATATGGGAACAGATACGCAGTATTTT
NA TRBJ2-7 NA TRBV19 CASSIAGVSYEQYF TGTGCCAGTAGTATAGCTGGCGTTTCCTACGAGCAGTACTTC
NA TRBJ1-2 TRBD1 TRBV30 CAWTGQNYGYTF TGTGCCTGGACGGGACAGAACTATGGCTACACCTTC
NA TRBJ2-4 TRBD1 TRBV7-2 CASSSIGTGIQYF TGTGCCAGCAGCTCCATAGGGACAGGGATTCAGTACTTC
many TRBJ1-4 NA TRBV5-1 CASSFGRRNEKLFF TGCGCCAGCAGCTTTGGACGGAGAAATGAAAAACTGTTTTTT
few TRBJ2-7 TRBD2 TRBV19 CASSTKAGGREQYF TGTGCCAGTAGTACGAAAGCGGGAGGCAGGGAGCAGTACTTC
NA TRBJ1-2 NA TRBV11-2 CSSSQAGAYGYTF TGTTCCAGCAGCCAGGCAGGGGCCTATGGCTACACCTTC
few TRBJ2-7 TRBD1 TRBV28 CASRGQGVGEQYF TGTGCCAGCAGAGGACAGGGGGTCGGGGAGCAGTACTTC
NA TRBJ2-1 TRBD2 TRBV20-1 CSARTSGRPDEQFF TGCAGTGCCCGGACTAGCGGGAGACCCGATGAGCAGTTCTTC
once TRBJ2-7 NA TRBV20-1 CSALLDTYEQYF TGCAGTGCGTTACTAGATACCTACGAGCAGTACTTC
NA TRBJ2-7 NA TRBV10-3 CAISETASYEQYF TGTGCCATCAGTGAGACAGCCTCCTACGAGCAGTACTTC
NA TRBJ2-5 TRBD2 TRBV7-6 CASSFPSGGAQYF TGTGCCAGCAGCTTTCCTAGCGGGGGGGCACAGTACTTC
once TRBJ2-1 NA TRBV4-2 CASSTTGTEVTYNEQFF TGTGCCAGCAGCACAACTGGGACGGAAGTTACCTACAATGAGCAGTTCTTC
NA TRBJ2-1 NA TRBV29-1 CSVEAGREEYNEQFF TGCAGCGTTGAAGCCGGGCGCGAGGAGTACAATGAGCAGTTCTTC
once TRBJ2-3 NA TRBV5-1 CASSLGNRVRTDTQYF TGCGCCAGCAGCTTGGGGAACAGGGTGAGGACAGATACGCAGTATTTT
NA TRBJ2-4 NA TRBV15 CATSTDVFDTGPAKNIQYF TGTGCCACCAGCACAGACGTTTTCGACACAGGGCCCGCCAAAAACATTCAGTACTTC
NA TRBJ2-7 TRBD1 TRBV5-1 CASSLMYRGSNYEQYF TGCGCCAGCAGCTTGATGTACAGGGGATCGAATTACGAGCAGTACTTC
few TRBJ1-2 NA TRBV6-1 CASSAGQWAYGYTF TGTGCCAGCAGTGCCGGGCAGTGGGCATATGGCTACACCTTC
few TRBJ2-1 TRBD2 TRBV20-1 CSAPLAGRYNEQFF TGCAGTGCACCACTAGCGGGGCGCTACAATGAGCAGTTCTTC
NA TRBJ2-7 TRBD2 TRBV10-3 CAISEWSGGAGEQYF TGTGCCATCAGTGAGTGGAGCGGGGGGGCCGGCGAGCAGTACTTC
NA TRBJ2-7 NA TRBV4-2 CASSQDPGDGVYEQYF TGTGCCAGCAGCCAAGATCCTGGAGACGGAGTCTACGAGCAGTACTTC
NA TRBJ2-2 TRBD2 TRBV5-1 CASSLGLGTGELFF TGCGCCAGCAGCCTGGGACTAGGGACCGGGGAGCTGTTTTTT
few TRBJ2-1 NA TRBV29-1 CSVDRAVGSYNEQFF TGCAGCGTTGATAGGGCAGTGGGGTCCTACAATGAGCAGTTCTTC
many TRBJ2-1 TRBD2 TRBV5-1 CASSLLAADNEQFF TGCGCCAGCAGCTTACTAGCGGCTGACAATGAGCAGTTCTTC